This entry is about one T cell receptor beta chain. The data belong to a study of brain metastases from non-small cell lung cancer. The V gene lost 2 bases and the J gene lost 0 bases, with 11 bases spanning the gap. CDR1 and CDR2 (germline): SGHTS, YDEGEE. The CDR3 extends over 15 amino acids. Using immunoSEQ multiplex PCR, the repertoire was profiled, and TCRdb retains in-frame clones only, with some absent. The table includes 3,500 to 4,500 clones, about 85% detected once. The chain is built from TRBV5-8 and TRBJ1-2; D is undetermined. This TCR was recovered from a donor at least 40 years old with non-small cell lung cancer. The material sequenced was primary lung tumor tissue. CDR3 coding DNA: TGTGCCAGCAGCTTCGCCCACCCTCCTAACTATGGCTACACCTTC. The encoded protein is CASSFAHPPNYGYTF.